This T cell receptor beta chain was profiled in a study of Graves' ophthalmopathy and Graves' hyperthyroidism. TCR beta CDR3 amplification used RNA transcripts. First-round RT-PCR with HTBI primers preceded a second-round multiplex PCR. TCRdb re-derived calls from the multiplex PCR reads in MiXCR, one entry per CDR3 protein. The table has around 1,000,000 distinct CDR3 sequences, about 35% seen once; the top ten hold approximately 12%. After removal of 5 bases from V and 6 bases from J, the junction contained 7 bases not matched to a gene. The CDR3 loop spans 14 amino acids. Germline CDR1 KGHSH, CDR2 LQKENI.

The V gene is TRBV18, the J gene TRBJ1-1; 9 positions match TRBD1. The source material was peripheral blood or thyroid tissue (not recorded which). This TCR was sampled from an adult man with Graves' hyperthyroidism. The CDR3 region has the DNA TGTGCCAGCTCAGCCGGGACAGGGATCCCTGAAGCTTTCTTT. Translating it yields CASSAGTGIPEAFF. Combining the CDR3 with reference TRBV18 and TRBJ1-1 gives the whole variable domain NAGVMQNPRHLVRRRGQEARLRCSPMKGHSHVYWYRQLPEEGLKFMVYLQKENIIDESGMPKERFSAEFPKEGPSILRIQQVVRGDSAAYFCASSAGTGIPEAFFGQGTRLTVV.